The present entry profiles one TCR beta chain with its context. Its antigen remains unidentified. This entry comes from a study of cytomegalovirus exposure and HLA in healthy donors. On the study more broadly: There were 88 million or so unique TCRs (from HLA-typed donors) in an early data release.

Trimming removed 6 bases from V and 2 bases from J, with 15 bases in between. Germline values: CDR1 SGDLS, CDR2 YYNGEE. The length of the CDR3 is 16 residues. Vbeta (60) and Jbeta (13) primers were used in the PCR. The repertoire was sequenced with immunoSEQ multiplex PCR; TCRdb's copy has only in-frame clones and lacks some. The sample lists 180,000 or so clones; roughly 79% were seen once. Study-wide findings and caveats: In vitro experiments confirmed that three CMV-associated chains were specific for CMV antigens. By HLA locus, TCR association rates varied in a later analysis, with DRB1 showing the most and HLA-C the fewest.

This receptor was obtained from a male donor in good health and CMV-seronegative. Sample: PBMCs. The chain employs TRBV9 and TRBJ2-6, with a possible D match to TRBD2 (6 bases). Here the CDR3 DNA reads TGTGCCAGCACCCCGGGGGTCCCTACTGGGGCCAACGTCCTGACTTTC. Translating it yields CASTPGVPTGANVLTF.